These T cell receptor beta chains were read from a single sample in a study of early T cells in non-severe SARS-CoV-2 infection. One entry per CDR3 protein results from TCRdb running MiXCR on the 5' RACE reads. There are 60,000 to 75,000 distinct CDR3 sequences in the sample; 12% occur only once, and 5% to 8% lies in the top ten. Source material: whole blood. The origin of the receptors is an adult who was a healthcare worker with PCR-confirmed SARS-CoV-2 infection or an uninfected control (not recorded which). Each CDR3 is given with its conserved first and last residue. The order of the fields is clone size, J gene, D gene, V gene, CDR3 DNA, CDR3 protein. The D gene is left open where the match is weak. Expanded clones get a size class; other rows say once, few or many, or leave the size out.

clone_size: many
j_call: TRBJ2-7
d_call: NA
v_call: TRBV30
cdr3_nt: TGTGCCTGGGGAGCGCTTAAGGGTTTCCACGAGCAGTACTTC
cdr3_aa: CAWGALKGFHEQYF

clone_size: NA
j_call: TRBJ2-7
d_call: TRBD2
v_call: TRBV2
cdr3_nt: TGTGCCAGCAGTGCGTTGCCCGGGACTAGCGGGAGGTCATACGAGCAGTACTTC
cdr3_aa: CASSALPGTSGRSYEQYF

clone_size: NA
j_call: TRBJ2-3
d_call: TRBD2
v_call: TRBV3-1
cdr3_nt: TGTGCCAGCAGCCCCACCAGCAGACTAGCGTTAGATACGCAGTATTTT
cdr3_aa: CASSPTSRLALDTQYF

clone_size: NA
j_call: TRBJ1-1
d_call: NA
v_call: TRBV5-1
cdr3_nt: TGCGCCAGCAGCTTCACACAGGGAGGGCGCACTGAAGCTTTCTTT
cdr3_aa: CASSFTQGGRTEAFF

clone_size: many
j_call: TRBJ2-4
d_call: TRBD2
v_call: TRBV12-5
cdr3_nt: TGTGCTAGTGGTTTGGGGCTAGCGGGCACGAAAAACATTCAGTACTTC
cdr3_aa: CASGLGLAGTKNIQYF

clone_size: few
j_call: TRBJ2-1
d_call: NA
v_call: TRBV5-1
cdr3_nt: TGCGCCAGCAGCTTGGTTATGGGACACTCCTACAATGAGCAGTTCTTC
cdr3_aa: CASSLVMGHSYNEQFF

clone_size: many
j_call: TRBJ1-3
d_call: TRBD1
v_call: TRBV7-9
cdr3_nt: TGTGCCAGCAGCCCAGATCGGGGGGGACAGCTAGGAAACACCATATATTTT
cdr3_aa: CASSPDRGGQLGNTIYF

clone_size: few
j_call: TRBJ1-3
d_call: NA
v_call: TRBV5-4
cdr3_nt: TGTGCCAGCAGCCTTAATAGGGGTGGATCTGGAAACACCATATATTTT
cdr3_aa: CASSLNRGGSGNTIYF

clone_size: many
j_call: TRBJ1-3
d_call: TRBD1
v_call: TRBV13
cdr3_nt: TGTGCCAGCAGCCTAAGACAGGGACGTTCTGGAAACACCATATATTTT
cdr3_aa: CASSLRQGRSGNTIYF

clone_size: NA
j_call: TRBJ2-7
d_call: TRBD2
v_call: TRBV3-1
cdr3_nt: TGTGCCAGCAGCCGAGCCGGGACTAGGCCTCTCTACGAGCAGTACTTC
cdr3_aa: CASSRAGTRPLYEQYF

clone_size: NA
j_call: TRBJ1-6
d_call: NA
v_call: TRBV30
cdr3_nt: TGTGCCTGGCGAGCGAATTTTTCACCCCTCCACTTT
cdr3_aa: CAWRANFSPLHF

clone_size: few
j_call: TRBJ2-1
d_call: NA
v_call: TRBV7-3
cdr3_nt: TGTGCCAGCAGCTTCGACCGTGAGCAGTTCTTC
cdr3_aa: CASSFDREQFF

clone_size: many
j_call: TRBJ1-5
d_call: TRBD1
v_call: TRBV15
cdr3_nt: TGTGCCACCAGCTCCGGGACAGGGTTTACTCAGCCCCAGCATTTT
cdr3_aa: CATSSGTGFTQPQHF

clone_size: NA
j_call: TRBJ2-5
d_call: NA
v_call: TRBV29-1
cdr3_nt: TGCAGCGCGGTTTGGGAGACCCAGTACTTC
cdr3_aa: CSAVWETQYF

clone_size: medium-sized
j_call: TRBJ2-3
d_call: NA
v_call: TRBV2
cdr3_nt: TGTGCCAGCACACCGACGGGAAATACGCAGTATTTT
cdr3_aa: CASTPTGNTQYF

clone_size: many
j_call: TRBJ1-5
d_call: NA
v_call: TRBV7-6
cdr3_nt: TGTGCCAGCAGCTTAGGCCAGGGAGTTCAGCCCCAGCATTTT
cdr3_aa: CASSLGQGVQPQHF

clone_size: many
j_call: TRBJ2-4
d_call: NA
v_call: TRBV19
cdr3_nt: TGTGCCAGTATGGAGACACTAGCCAAAAAAAACATTCAGTACTTC
cdr3_aa: CASMETLAKKNIQYF

clone_size: NA
j_call: TRBJ2-3
d_call: TRBD2
v_call: TRBV4-1
cdr3_nt: TGCGCCAGCAGCCAAGATCCTGTGGCGGGAGCGGATACGCAGTATTTT
cdr3_aa: CASSQDPVAGADTQYF

clone_size: many
j_call: TRBJ2-5
d_call: NA
v_call: TRBV12-3/TRBV12-4
cdr3_nt: TGTGCCAGCGCGGTAGGAAATCAAGAGACCCAGTACTTC
cdr3_aa: CASAVGNQETQYF

clone_size: few
j_call: TRBJ2-5
d_call: NA
v_call: TRBV7-7
cdr3_nt: TGTGCCAGCAGCTTCGGCGGGAATCAAGAGACCCAGTACTTC
cdr3_aa: CASSFGGNQETQYF

clone_size: many
j_call: TRBJ2-7
d_call: NA
v_call: TRBV12-2
cdr3_nt: TGTGCAAGTCGCTTATCCGGGACAGGCGAGTCCTACGAGCAGTACTTC
cdr3_aa: CASRLSGTGESYEQYF

clone_size: many
j_call: TRBJ1-2
d_call: NA
v_call: TRBV20-1
cdr3_nt: TGCAGTGCTAGAGGGCAGGGAAACGAGAATGGCTACACCTTC
cdr3_aa: CSARGQGNENGYTF

clone_size: NA
j_call: TRBJ2-5
d_call: TRBD2
v_call: TRBV24-1
cdr3_nt: TGTGCCACCAGTGGGGGACTAGCGGGGGCCGCGGAGACCCAGTACTTC
cdr3_aa: CATSGGLAGAAETQYF

clone_size: many
j_call: TRBJ2-2
d_call: NA
v_call: TRBV27
cdr3_nt: TGTGCCAGCAGTAGGGTATCAGGGACCGGGGAGCTGTTTTTT
cdr3_aa: CASSRVSGTGELFF

clone_size: few
j_call: TRBJ1-1
d_call: NA
v_call: TRBV11-1
cdr3_nt: TGTGCCAGCAGCGTTACAGTAATGAACACTGAAGCTTTCTTT
cdr3_aa: CASSVTVMNTEAFF

clone_size: many
j_call: TRBJ2-3
d_call: NA
v_call: TRBV12-3/TRBV12-4
cdr3_nt: TGTGCCAGCAGTAAAAGGGGAGATACGCAGTATTTT
cdr3_aa: CASSKRGDTQYF

clone_size: few
j_call: TRBJ1-5
d_call: TRBD1
v_call: TRBV18
cdr3_nt: TGTGCCAGCTCTCGACAGGGGGCGGATCAGCCCCAGCATTTT
cdr3_aa: CASSRQGADQPQHF

clone_size: NA
j_call: TRBJ1-5
d_call: NA
v_call: TRBV29-1
cdr3_nt: TGCAGCGTTGTCATACATAGCAATCAGCCCCAGCATTTT
cdr3_aa: CSVVIHSNQPQHF

clone_size: NA
j_call: TRBJ1-5
d_call: NA
v_call: TRBV6-6
cdr3_nt: TGTGCCAGCAGCAGTTACTTCAGGGATCAGCCCCAGCATTTT
cdr3_aa: CASSSYFRDQPQHF

clone_size: NA
j_call: TRBJ2-5
d_call: NA
v_call: TRBV2
cdr3_nt: TGTGCCAGCAGTGAGGCGACCGATCAAGAGACCCAGTACTTC
cdr3_aa: CASSEATDQETQYF

clone_size: medium-sized
j_call: TRBJ1-1
d_call: NA
v_call: TRBV7-3
cdr3_nt: TGTGCCAGCAGCTTAACGTTATTAGGGGGGCTGAACACTGAAGCTTTCTTT
cdr3_aa: CASSLTLLGGLNTEAFF

clone_size: many
j_call: TRBJ1-5
d_call: NA
v_call: TRBV29-1
cdr3_nt: TGCAGCGTCGCAGACGGGGATCAGCCCCAGCATTTT
cdr3_aa: CSVADGDQPQHF

clone_size: many
j_call: TRBJ1-2
d_call: NA
v_call: TRBV3-1
cdr3_nt: TGTGCCAGCAGCCAAGGTTTGGGCGGAGTCTATGGCTACACCTTC
cdr3_aa: CASSQGLGGVYGYTF

clone_size: many
j_call: TRBJ2-7
d_call: TRBD1
v_call: TRBV29-1
cdr3_nt: TGCAGCGTGAGACAGGGGATCTACGAGCAGTACTTC
cdr3_aa: CSVRQGIYEQYF

clone_size: NA
j_call: TRBJ1-2
d_call: NA
v_call: TRBV18
cdr3_nt: TGTGCCAGCTCACCATTATTCGGAGAAAACTATGGCTACACCTTC
cdr3_aa: CASSPLFGENYGYTF

clone_size: few
j_call: TRBJ1-2
d_call: NA
v_call: TRBV29-1
cdr3_nt: TGCAGCGTTGAACTAAGTGTAGGGGATGGCTACACCTTC
cdr3_aa: CSVELSVGDGYTF

clone_size: NA
j_call: TRBJ1-2
d_call: NA
v_call: TRBV7-8
cdr3_nt: TGTGCCAGCAGCTTGGCACGGGGATTGGGCTATGGCTACACCTTC
cdr3_aa: CASSLARGLGYGYTF

clone_size: few
j_call: TRBJ2-6
d_call: NA
v_call: TRBV5-1
cdr3_nt: TGCGCCAGCAGCTTGCTGGGAGGGGCCAACGTCCTGACTTTC
cdr3_aa: CASSLLGGANVLTF

clone_size: NA
j_call: TRBJ1-1
d_call: NA
v_call: TRBV5-1
cdr3_nt: TGCGCCAGCAGTTACGATCGGGCGAACACTGAAGCTTTCTTT
cdr3_aa: CASSYDRANTEAFF

clone_size: many
j_call: TRBJ1-1
d_call: NA
v_call: TRBV6-2/TRBV6-3
cdr3_nt: TGTGCCAGCAGTTACTCCATATATACTGAAGCTTTCTTT
cdr3_aa: CASSYSIYTEAFF

clone_size: few
j_call: TRBJ2-5
d_call: NA
v_call: TRBV7-2
cdr3_nt: TGTGCCAGCAGCTTAGAGGCTAGCGCAGAGACCCAGTACTTC
cdr3_aa: CASSLEASAETQYF

clone_size: NA
j_call: TRBJ1-5
d_call: TRBD1
v_call: TRBV7-2
cdr3_nt: TGTGCCAGCAGCTTAGCCGGGACAGGGGACCAGCCCCAGCATTTT
cdr3_aa: CASSLAGTGDQPQHF